This TCR beta chain emerged from a study of blood T cell repertoires in COVID-19. Study overall: COVID-19 samples collected from the United States, Italy and Spain covered acute and convalescent phases. Sample material is recorded as cDNA or gDNA derived from T cells, B-cell-depleted T cells, or PBMCs.

As originally analysed: Reference gene primer amplification gave estimated nucleated cell counts. The method was immunoSEQ multiplex PCR; TCRdb's version includes in-frame clones alone and lacks a portion of them. V, J and clone size reflect that table, while D and trimming were determined from the DNA. This sample has more than 75,000 clones, with approximately 79% found just once. V lost 5 bases and J lost 3; bases outside the gene matches: 5. Germline V lookup: CDR1 KGHSH, CDR2 LQKENI. The CDR3 runs to 14 residues. The rearrangement joins TRBV18 to TRBJ2-5; 8 bases are a match to TRBD1. The sequence was collected from a woman older than 75 with active or convalescent COVID-19. The sequenced material came from peripheral blood. The CDR3 DNA follows: TGTGCCAGCTCAGGGTCGGACAGGGAAGAGACCCAGTACTTC. Translation gives CASSGSDREETQYF.